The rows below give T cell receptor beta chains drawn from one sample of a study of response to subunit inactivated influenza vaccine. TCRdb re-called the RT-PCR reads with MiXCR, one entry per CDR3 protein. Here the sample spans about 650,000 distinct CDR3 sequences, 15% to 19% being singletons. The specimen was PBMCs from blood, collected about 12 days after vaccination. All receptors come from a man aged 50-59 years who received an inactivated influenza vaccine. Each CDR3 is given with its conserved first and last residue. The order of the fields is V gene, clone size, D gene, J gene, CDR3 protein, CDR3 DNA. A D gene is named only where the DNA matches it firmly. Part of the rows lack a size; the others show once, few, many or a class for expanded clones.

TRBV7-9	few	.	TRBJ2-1	CASSQIGGNEQFF	TGTGCCAGCAGCCAGATCGGAGGCAATGAGCAGTTCTTC
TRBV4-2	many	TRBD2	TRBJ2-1	CASSQVLGLAINEQFF	TGTGCCAGCAGCCAAGTCCTTGGACTAGCTATCAATGAGCAGTTCTTC
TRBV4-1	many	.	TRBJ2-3	CASSQDRGRTDTQYF	TGCGCCAGCAGCCAAGACAGGGGACGCACAGATACGCAGTATTTT
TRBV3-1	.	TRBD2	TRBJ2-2	CASSFHGRAGGTGELFF	TGTGCCAGCAGCTTTCACGGGCGAGCGGGGGGCACGGGGGAGCTGTTTTTT
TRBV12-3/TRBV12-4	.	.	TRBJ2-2	CASTILPIAGELFF	TGTGCCAGCACCATACTACCTATTGCCGGGGAGCTGTTTTTT
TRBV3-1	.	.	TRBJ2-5	CASLLDFRIETQYF	TGTGCCAGCTTACTCGACTTTCGGATTGAGACCCAGTACTTC
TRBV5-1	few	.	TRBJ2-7	CASSLARTSTPYEQYF	TGCGCCAGCAGCTTGGCTCGGACTTCCACCCCGTACGAGCAGTACTTC
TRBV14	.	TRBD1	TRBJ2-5	CASSQWTGQTQYF	TGTGCCAGCAGCCAGTGGACAGGGCAGACCCAGTACTTC
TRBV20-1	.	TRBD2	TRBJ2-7	CSAPSSRGLAGVEQYF	TGCAGTGCTCCCAGCTCGCGGGGACTAGCGGGAGTCGAGCAGTACTTC
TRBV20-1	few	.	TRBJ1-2	CSATIENREGYTF	TGCAGTGCTACAATCGAAAACAGGGAGGGCTACACCTTC
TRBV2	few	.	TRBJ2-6	CAKQKQGVGANVLTF	TGTGCCAAACAAAAACAGGGCGTCGGGGCCAACGTCCTGACTTTC
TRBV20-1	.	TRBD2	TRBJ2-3	CSARVPSGGSTDTQYF	TGCAGTGCTAGAGTTCCTAGCGGGGGGTCCACAGATACGCAGTATTTT
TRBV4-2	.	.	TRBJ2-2	CASSQEATGVGDGELFF	TGTGCCAGCAGCCAAGAGGCGACGGGAGTAGGGGACGGGGAGCTGTTTTTT
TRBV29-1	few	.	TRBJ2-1	CSVEHYNEQFF	TGCAGCGTTGAACACTACAATGAGCAGTTCTTC
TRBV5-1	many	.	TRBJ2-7	CASSLVQRGVGYEQYF	TGCGCCAGCAGCTTGGTCCAAAGAGGGGTTGGATACGAGCAGTACTTC
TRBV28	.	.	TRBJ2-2	CASSLPDSGPGELFF	TGTGCCAGCAGTTTACCGGACAGCGGACCCGGGGAGCTGTTTTTT
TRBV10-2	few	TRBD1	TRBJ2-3	CASSESWTGSSSTDTQYF	TGCGCCAGCAGTGAGTCGTGGACAGGGAGCTCTAGCACAGATACGCAGTATTTT
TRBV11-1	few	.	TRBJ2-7	CASSLADSGPYEQYF	TGTGCCAGCAGCTTAGCCGACAGTGGGCCCTACGAGCAGTACTTC
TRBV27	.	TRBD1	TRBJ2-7	CASSLGTDLYEQYF	TGTGCCAGCAGTTTGGGGACAGACCTCTACGAGCAGTACTTC
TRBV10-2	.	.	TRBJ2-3	CASRMGDTQYF	TGCGCCAGCAGGATGGGGGATACGCAGTATTTT
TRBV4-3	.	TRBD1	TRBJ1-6	CASSPSDRGNSPLHF	TGCGCCAGCAGCCCCTCGGACAGGGGTAATTCACCCCTCCACTTT
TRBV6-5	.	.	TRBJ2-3	CASSYSRGATDTQYF	TGTGCCAGCAGTTACTCTCGGGGGGCTACAGATACGCAGTATTTT
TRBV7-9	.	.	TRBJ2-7	CASSLETSYEQYF	TGTGCCAGCAGCTTAGAGACTAGTTATGAGCAGTACTTC
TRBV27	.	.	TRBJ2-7	CASSLTTAAIEQYF	TGTGCCAGCAGTTTAACGACGGCCGCAATCGAGCAGTACTTC
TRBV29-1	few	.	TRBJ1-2	CSVSTVGKGYTF	TGCAGCGTTAGTACAGTAGGAAAGGGCTACACCTTC
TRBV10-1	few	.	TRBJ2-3	CASSDLSSADTQYF	TGCGCCAGCAGTGACCTCAGCTCTGCTGATACGCAGTATTTT
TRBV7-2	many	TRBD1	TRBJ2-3	CASSRDRESDTDTQYF	TGTGCCAGCAGCAGAGACAGGGAATCAGACACAGATACGCAGTATTTT
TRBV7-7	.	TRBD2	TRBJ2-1	CASSSPSGRWDEQFF	TGTGCCAGCAGCTCGCCTAGCGGGAGGTGGGATGAGCAGTTCTTC
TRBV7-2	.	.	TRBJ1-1	CASSIQPPGMNTEAFF	TGTGCCAGCAGCATCCAACCCCCGGGAATGAACACTGAAGCTTTCTTT
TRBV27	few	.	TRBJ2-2	CASSLRDRWSTGELFF	TGTGCCAGCAGTTTGCGGGACCGATGGAGCACCGGGGAGCTGTTTTTT
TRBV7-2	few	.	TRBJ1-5	CASSPGPGGNQPQHF	TGTGCCAGCAGCCCCGGCCCGGGGGGCAATCAGCCCCAGCATTTT
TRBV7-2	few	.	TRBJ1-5	CASSLVGGSSNQPQHF	TGTGCCAGCAGCTTAGTGGGGGGTAGCAGCAATCAGCCCCAGCATTTT
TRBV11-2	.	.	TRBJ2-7	CASSARERKRSYEQYF	TGTGCCAGCAGCGCCCGGGAGCGGAAGAGATCCTACGAGCAGTACTTC
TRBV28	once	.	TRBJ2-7	CATTSSRTYEQYF	TGTGCCACCACTTCGTCCAGGACCTACGAGCAGTACTTC
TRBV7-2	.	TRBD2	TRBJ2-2	CASRPGLASGELFF	TGTGCCAGCAGACCGGGACTAGCCTCCGGGGAGCTGTTTTTT
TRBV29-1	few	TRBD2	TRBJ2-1	CSVDWTGTGLDFYNEQFF	TGCAGCGTTGATTGGACCGGAACGGGACTAGATTTCTACAATGAGCAGTTCTTC
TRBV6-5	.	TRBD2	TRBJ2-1	CASSYISGRVSYNEQFF	TGTGCCAGCAGTTATATTAGCGGGAGGGTCTCCTACAATGAGCAGTTCTTC
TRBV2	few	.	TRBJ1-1	CASAFVNTEAFF	TGTGCCAGCGCATTCGTGAACACTGAAGCTTTCTTT
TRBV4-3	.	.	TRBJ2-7	CASSQDGGRYYYEQYF	TGCGCCAGCAGCCAAGATGGGGGTAGATATTACTACGAGCAGTACTTC
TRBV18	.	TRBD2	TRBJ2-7	CASSLGRAGEIRYF	TGTGCCAGCTCACTAGGGAGAGCGGGAGAAATACGGTACTTC
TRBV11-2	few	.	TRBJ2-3	CASSWRGSSTDTQYF	TGTGCCAGCAGCTGGAGAGGCTCTAGCACAGATACGCAGTATTTT
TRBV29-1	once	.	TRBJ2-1	CSARGAGHEQFF	TGCAGCGCCCGCGGAGCGGGCCATGAGCAGTTCTTC
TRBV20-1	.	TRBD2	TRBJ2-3	CSSSGRGVGDTQYF	TGCAGTTCGAGCGGGAGGGGCGTCGGAGATACGCAGTATTTT
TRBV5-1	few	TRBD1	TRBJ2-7	CASRRQGSVNEQYF	TGCGCCAGCCGAAGACAGGGGAGCGTCAACGAGCAGTACTTC
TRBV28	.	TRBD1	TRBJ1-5	CASSPRQGGGLDQPQHF	TGTGCCAGCAGTCCCCGACAGGGTGGCGGCCTTGATCAGCCCCAGCATTTT